The clone carrying this T cell receptor beta chain has a handful of counts. Germline CDR1 is MGHRA and CDR2 is YSYEKL. Trimming at V came to 0 bases and at J to 8 bases, leaving 3 bases not matched to a gene. The CDR3 is made up of 16 amino acids. The data are from a study of T cells in Graves' hyperthyroidism and ophthalmopathy. The source material, RNA transcripts, was used to amplify TCR beta CDR3 regions. In the first-round RT-PCR of the TCR CDR3, the HTBI primer set was used. MiXCR, run by TCRdb on the multiplex PCR reads, gives a single entry per CDR3 protein. The sample has some 370,000 distinct CDR3 sequences, roughly an eighth seen once.

This chain uses TRBV4-1 with TRBJ2-1, with TRBD2 matching 14 bases. Sequencing was performed on blood. This TCR was recovered from a man aged 50 to 60 with Graves' ophthalmopathy. Here the CDR3 DNA reads TGCGCCAGCAGCCAAGAGGGGACTAGCGGGAGATATGAGCAGTTCTTC. Its translation is CASSQEGTSGRYEQFF.